This TCR beta chain was sequenced during a study of control samples from healthy donors and cancer patients. V dropped 3 bases and J dropped 0; count of bases not matched to a gene: 4. The CDR3 totals 16 residues. CDR1 LGHDT and CDR2 YNNKEL come from the germline V gene (reference sequence). Data came from immunoSEQ multiplex PCR; TCRdb stores just in-frame clones and leaves some out. Found here are about 170,000 clones, roughly 90% of them singletons; the top ten hold 12%. This chain links TRBV3-1 (or the pseudogene TRBV3-2) with TRBJ2-7, with 11 positions matching TRBD2. The clonotype comes from a man aged 30 to 45 in good health. Sequenced sample: blood. Written as DNA, the CDR3 is TGTGCCAGCAGCCACATAGCGGGAGGGAGCTCCTACGAGCAGTACTTC. It encodes CASSHIAGGSSYEQYF.